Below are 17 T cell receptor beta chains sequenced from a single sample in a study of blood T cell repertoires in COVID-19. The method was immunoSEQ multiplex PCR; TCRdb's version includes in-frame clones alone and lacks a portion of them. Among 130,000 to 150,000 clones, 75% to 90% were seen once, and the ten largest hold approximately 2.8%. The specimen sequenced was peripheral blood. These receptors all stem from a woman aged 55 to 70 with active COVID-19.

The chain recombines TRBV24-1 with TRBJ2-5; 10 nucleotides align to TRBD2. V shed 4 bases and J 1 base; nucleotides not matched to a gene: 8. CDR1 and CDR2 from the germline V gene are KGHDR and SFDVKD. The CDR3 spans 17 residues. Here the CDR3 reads CATSDIKREGFQETQYF. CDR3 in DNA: TGTGCCACCAGTGACATTAAGCGGGAGGGATTCCAAGAGACCCAGTACTTC.

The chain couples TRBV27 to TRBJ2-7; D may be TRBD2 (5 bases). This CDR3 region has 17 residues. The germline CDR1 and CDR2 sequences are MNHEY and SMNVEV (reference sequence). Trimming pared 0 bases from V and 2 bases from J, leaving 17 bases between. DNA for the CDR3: TGTGCCAGCAGTTTATCGGGCGGGCTCGCAATGCCCTACGAGCAGTACTTC. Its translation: CASSLSGGLAMPYEQYF.

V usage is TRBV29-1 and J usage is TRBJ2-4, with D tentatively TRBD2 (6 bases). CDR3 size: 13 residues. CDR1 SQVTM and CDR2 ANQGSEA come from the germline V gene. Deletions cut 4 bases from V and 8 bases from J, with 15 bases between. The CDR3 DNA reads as TGCAGCGTTGGGGGGGTTATTCGGGACATTCAGTACTTC. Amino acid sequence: CSVGGVIRDIQYF.

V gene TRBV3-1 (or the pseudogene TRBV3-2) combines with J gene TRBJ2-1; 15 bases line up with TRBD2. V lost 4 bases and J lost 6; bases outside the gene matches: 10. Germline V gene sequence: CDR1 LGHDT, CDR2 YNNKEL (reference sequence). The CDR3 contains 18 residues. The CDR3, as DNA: TGTGCCAGCAGCCCCCGGACTAGCGGGAGGGTCGCCGGCAATGAGCAGTTCTTC. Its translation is CASSPRTSGRVAGNEQFF.

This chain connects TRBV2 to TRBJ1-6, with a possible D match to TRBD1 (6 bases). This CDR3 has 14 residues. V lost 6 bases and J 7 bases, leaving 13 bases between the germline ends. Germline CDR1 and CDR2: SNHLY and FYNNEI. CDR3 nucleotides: TGTGCCAGCAGCCCGGGGGGGGCAAATTCACCCCTCCACTTT. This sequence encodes CASSPGGANSPLHF. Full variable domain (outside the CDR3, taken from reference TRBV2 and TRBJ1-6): EPEVTQTPSHQVTQMGQEVILRCVPISNHLYFYWYRQILGQKVEFLVSFYNNEISEKSEIFDDQFSVERPDGSNFTLKIRSTKLEDSAMYFCASSPGGANSPLHFGNGTRLTVT.

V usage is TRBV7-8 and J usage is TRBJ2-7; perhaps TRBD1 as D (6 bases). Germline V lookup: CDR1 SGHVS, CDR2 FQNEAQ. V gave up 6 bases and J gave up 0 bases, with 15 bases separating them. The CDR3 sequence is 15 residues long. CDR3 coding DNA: TGTGCCAGCAGGCTCGACAGGTCCCACTCCTACGAGCAGTACTTC. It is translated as CASRLDRSHSYEQYF.

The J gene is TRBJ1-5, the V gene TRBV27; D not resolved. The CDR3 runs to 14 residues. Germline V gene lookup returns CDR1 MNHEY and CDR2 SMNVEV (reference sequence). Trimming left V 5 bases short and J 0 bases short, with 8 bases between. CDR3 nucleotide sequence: TGTGCCAGCAGTGTCGGAGGTAGCAATCAGCCCCAGCATTTT. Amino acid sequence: CASSVGGSNQPQHF.

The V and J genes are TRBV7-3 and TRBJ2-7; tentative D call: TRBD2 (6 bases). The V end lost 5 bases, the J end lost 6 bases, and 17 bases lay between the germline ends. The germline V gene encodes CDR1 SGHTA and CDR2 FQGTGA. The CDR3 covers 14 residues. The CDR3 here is CASSRGTSGGEQYF. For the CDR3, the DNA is TGTGCCAGCAGCCGCGGGACCTCAGGTGGCGAGCAGTACTTC.

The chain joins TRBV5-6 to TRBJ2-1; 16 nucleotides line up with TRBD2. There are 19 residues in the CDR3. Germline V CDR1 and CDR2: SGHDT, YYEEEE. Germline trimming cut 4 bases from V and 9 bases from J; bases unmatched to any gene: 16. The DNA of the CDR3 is TGTGCCAGCAGCGAGACCGGGACTAGCGGGAGGGTCTTCGAGGGTGAGCAGTTCTTC. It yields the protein CASSETGTSGRVFEGEQFF.

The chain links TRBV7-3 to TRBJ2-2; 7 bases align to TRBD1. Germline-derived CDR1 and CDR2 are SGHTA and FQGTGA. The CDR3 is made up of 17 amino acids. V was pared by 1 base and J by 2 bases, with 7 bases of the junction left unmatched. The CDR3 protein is CASSLRRGGDNTGELFF. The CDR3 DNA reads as TGTGCCAGCAGCTTAAGACGAGGGGGCGATAACACCGGGGAGCTGTTTTTT.

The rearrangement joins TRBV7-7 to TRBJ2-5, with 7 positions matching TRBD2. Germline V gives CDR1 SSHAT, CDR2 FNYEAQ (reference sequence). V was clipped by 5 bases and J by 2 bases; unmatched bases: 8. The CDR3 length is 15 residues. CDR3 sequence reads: CASSPGRTWQETQYF. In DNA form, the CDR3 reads TGTGCCAGCAGCCCCGGGAGGACGTGGCAAGAGACCCAGTACTTC.

Here the CDR3 DNA reads TGTGCCAGCAGCCAATTTGTGATGAGGGGGCGCCGGGATTCACCCCTCCACTTT. The encoded protein is CASSQFVMRGRRDSPLHF. V and J are TRBV13 and TRBJ1-6, with 7 bases fitting TRBD1. Looked up from germline, CDR1 is PRHDT and CDR2 is FYEKMQ (reference sequence). This CDR3 comprises 18 residues. J gave up 8 bases and V 5 bases, and 18 bases lay outside the gene matches. Filled out from reference TRBV13 and TRBJ1-6, the complete variable domain reads AAGVIQSPRHLIKEKRETATLKCYPIPRHDTVYWYQQGPGQDPQFLISFYEKMQSDKGSIPDRFSAQQFSDYHSELNMSSLELGDSALYFCASSQFVMRGRRDSPLHFGNGTRLTVT.

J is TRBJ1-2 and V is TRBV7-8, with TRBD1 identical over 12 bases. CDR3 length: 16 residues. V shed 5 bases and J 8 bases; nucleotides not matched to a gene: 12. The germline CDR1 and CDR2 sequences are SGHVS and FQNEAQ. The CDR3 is CASSARDRGLPYGYTF. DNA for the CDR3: TGTGCCAGCAGCGCCAGGGACAGGGGGCTGCCCTACGGCTACACCTTC.

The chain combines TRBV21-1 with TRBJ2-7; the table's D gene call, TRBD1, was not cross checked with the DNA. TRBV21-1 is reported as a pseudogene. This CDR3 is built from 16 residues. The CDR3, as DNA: TGTGCCAGCAGCCTAAATAAGGACAGGACGCACTACGAGCAGTACTTC. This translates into CASSLNKDRTHYEQYF.

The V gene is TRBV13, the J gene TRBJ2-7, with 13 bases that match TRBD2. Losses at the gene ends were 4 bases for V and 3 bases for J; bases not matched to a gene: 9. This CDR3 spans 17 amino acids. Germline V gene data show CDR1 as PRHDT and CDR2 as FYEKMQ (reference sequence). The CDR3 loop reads CASSSGPGLAGDYEQYF. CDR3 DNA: TGTGCCAGCAGCTCTGGGCCTGGACTAGCGGGGGACTACGAGCAGTACTTC.

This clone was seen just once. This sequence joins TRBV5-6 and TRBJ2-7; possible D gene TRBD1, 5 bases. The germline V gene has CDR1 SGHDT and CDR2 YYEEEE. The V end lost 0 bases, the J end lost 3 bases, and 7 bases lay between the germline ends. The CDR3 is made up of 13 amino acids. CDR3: CASSLGQNYEQYF. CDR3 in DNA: TGTGCCAGCAGCTTGGGACAGAACTACGAGCAGTACTTC.

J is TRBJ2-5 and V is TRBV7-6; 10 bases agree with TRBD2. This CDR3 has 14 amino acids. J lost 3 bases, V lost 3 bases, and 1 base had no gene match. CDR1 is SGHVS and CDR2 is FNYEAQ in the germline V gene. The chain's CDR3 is CASSFTSGEETQYF. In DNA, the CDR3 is TGTGCCAGCAGCTTCACTAGCGGGGAAGAGACCCAGTACTTC.